This T cell receptor beta chain was recovered during a study of blood T cell repertoires in COVID-19. Study as a whole: Samples taken during acute and convalescent COVID-19 were collected in the United States, Italy and Spain. T cells, B-cell-depleted T cells, or PBMCs supplied cDNA or gDNA.

This clone was recorded once. In the source study's methods: By means of reference gene primer amplification, nucleated cell counts were estimated. Sequenced by immunoSEQ multiplex PCR; TCRdb stores in-frame clones only, minus some. V and J calls and clone size are copied from that table; D and trimming were computed from the DNA. In the table there are under 80,000 clones, 86% of which are singletons. This CDR3 is built from 16 residues. J lost 1 base, V lost 7 bases, and 7 bases had no gene match. Germline V gene lookup returns CDR1 MDHEN and CDR2 SYDVKM. The sequence derives from a human donor in a cohort sampled during active COVID-19. Source material: peripheral blood. V is TRBV28 and J is TRBJ2-1, with 10 nucleotides matching TRBD1. The CDR3 protein is CASNPLGQGSYNEQFF. The CDR3 region has the DNA TGTGCCAGCAACCCTCTGGGACAGGGGTCCTACAATGAGCAGTTCTTC.